This T cell receptor beta chain was sequenced in a study of T-cell reconstitution after alpha-beta-depleted transplantation in children. Study results and limitations: Once a year had passed after transplant, T-cell counts and diversity came mostly from newly produced T cells. Expanded clones from the graft, numbering several hundred, reportedly supplied alpha-beta T cells about two months after transplant. Recipient T cells and thymic progenitors that survived gave rise to the high TCRbeta diversity observed at day 60 in some patients.

The TCRbeta library was prepared with unique molecular identifiers. TCRdb re-derived calls from the PCR reads in MiXCR, one entry per CDR3 protein. The sample yields 700,000 or so distinct CDR3 sequences, about 12% seen once. The sample holds many counts of this clonotype. What it binds is unknown. The ends lost 1 base at V and 3 bases at J; junction bases unmatched: 9. The germline CDR1 and CDR2 sequences are DFQATT and SNEGSKA (reference sequence). CDR3 length: 16 residues. Sample: PBMCs, taken before TCRalphabeta/CD19-depleted stem cell transplant. This TCR derives from a girl aged 2-10 years with congenital amegakaryocytic thrombocytopenia, due to receive a stem cell transplant. This sequence joins TRBV20-1 and TRBJ2-7; TRBD2 aligns across 10 bases. The CDR3 bases are TGCAGTGCTAGAGGCCCCTCTACTAGCGGGATCTACGAGCAGTACTTC. Amino acid sequence: CSARGPSTSGIYEQYF.